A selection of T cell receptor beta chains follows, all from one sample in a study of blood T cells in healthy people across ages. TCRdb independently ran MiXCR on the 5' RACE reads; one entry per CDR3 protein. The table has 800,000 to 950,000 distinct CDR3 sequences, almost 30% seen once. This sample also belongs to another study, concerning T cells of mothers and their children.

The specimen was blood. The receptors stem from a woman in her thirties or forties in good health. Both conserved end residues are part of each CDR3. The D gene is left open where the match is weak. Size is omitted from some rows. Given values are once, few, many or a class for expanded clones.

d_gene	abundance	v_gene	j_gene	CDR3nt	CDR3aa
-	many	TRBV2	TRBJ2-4	TGTGCCAGCAGTGAAGCAGGCAGGTTGAACATTCAGTACTTC	CASSEAGRLNIQYF
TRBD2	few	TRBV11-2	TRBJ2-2	TGTGCCAGCAGCTCCGGACTAGCGGGTTCGAACACCGGGGAGCTGTTTTTT	CASSSGLAGSNTGELFF
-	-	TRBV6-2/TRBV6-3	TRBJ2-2	TGTGCCACCAGAGGGGACGCCTTTACCGGGGAGCTGTTTTTT	CATRGDAFTGELFF
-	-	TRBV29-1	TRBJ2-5	TGCAGCGTTGTTGTCCAGGGGCAAGAGACCCAGTACTTC	CSVVVQGQETQYF
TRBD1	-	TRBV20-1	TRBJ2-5	TGCAGTGCTGCCGGGGGACAGGTCCCGGTGGGGACCCAGTACTTC	CSAAGGQVPVGTQYF
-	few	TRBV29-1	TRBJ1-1	TGCAGCGGTACGGAGAACACTGAAGCTTTCTTT	CSGTENTEAFF
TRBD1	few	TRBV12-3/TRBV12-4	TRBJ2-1	TGTGCCAGCAGCCCCGACAGGGAAGGAGAGACCCAGTTCTTC	CASSPDREGETQFF
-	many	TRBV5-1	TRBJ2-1	TGCGCCAGCAGCTTACAGGGCCAAGGGAATGAGCAGTTCTTC	CASSLQGQGNEQFF
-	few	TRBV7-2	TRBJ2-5	TGTGCCACGGCGGAGGGGGGTCTGGAGACCCAGTACTTC	CATAEGGLETQYF
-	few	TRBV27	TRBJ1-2	TGTGCCAGCAGTTTATCGAGGGCGGCCTATGGCTACACCTTC	CASSLSRAAYGYTF
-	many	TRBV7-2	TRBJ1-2	TGTGCCAGCAGTGACGACCTTAACTATGGCTACACCTTC	CASSDDLNYGYTF
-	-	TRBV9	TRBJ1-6	TGTGCCAGCAATTCGGGGAATGGTAATTCACCCCTCCACTTT	CASNSGNGNSPLHF
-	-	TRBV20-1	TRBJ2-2	TGCAGTGCTAGAGACCCTACCGGGGAGCTGTTTTTT	CSARDPTGELFF
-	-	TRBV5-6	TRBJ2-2	TGTGCCAGCAGCTTGGCAATTCCCCCCGGGGAGCTGTTTTTT	CASSLAIPPGELFF
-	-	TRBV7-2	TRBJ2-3	TGTGCCAGCAGTGTGGGTACGCAGTATTTT	CASSVGTQYF
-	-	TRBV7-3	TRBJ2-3	TGTGCCAGCAGCTTAGCCCCGCAGCCTCCAGGGGCGGATACGCAGTATTTT	CASSLAPQPPGADTQYF
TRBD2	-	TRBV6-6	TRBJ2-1	TGTGCCAGCAGTTACTCGAGCGGGGGGGCCAGAGAGCAGTTCTTC	CASSYSSGGAREQFF
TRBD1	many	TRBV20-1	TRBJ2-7	TGCAGTGCTCCCGGGACAGTGAGCTCCTACGAGCAGTACTTC	CSAPGTVSSYEQYF
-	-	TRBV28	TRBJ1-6	TGTGCCAGCGTCCCTGGGGGGGAGGTGTCACCCCTCCACTTT	CASVPGGEVSPLHF
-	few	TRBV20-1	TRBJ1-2	TGCAGTGCTAGGCGGGCGCAGACCCTCAATGGCTACACCTTC	CSARRAQTLNGYTF
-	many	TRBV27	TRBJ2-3	TGTGCCAGCAGTTCCGGGACATTTGATTCCACAGATACGCAGTATTTT	CASSSGTFDSTDTQYF
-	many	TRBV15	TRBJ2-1	TGTGCCACCAGCAAGGGCGGGACCGTCAATGAGCAGTTCTTC	CATSKGGTVNEQFF
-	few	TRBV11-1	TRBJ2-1	TGTGCCAGCCTCCTGATGGGCGGGACATTTTACAATGAGCAGTTCTTC	CASLLMGGTFYNEQFF
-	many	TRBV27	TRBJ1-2	TGTGCCAGCAGTTTACATTTTTCGAGGGGCGAGAGAGGCTACACCTTC	CASSLHFSRGERGYTF
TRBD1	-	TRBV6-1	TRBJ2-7	TGTGCCAGCAATAGTCTGGGACAGGGGGCCTACGAGCAGTACTTC	CASNSLGQGAYEQYF
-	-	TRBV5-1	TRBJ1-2	TGCGCCAGCAGCTTGGAAACAGTCTCGTATGGCTACACCTTC	CASSLETVSYGYTF
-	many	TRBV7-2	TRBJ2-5	TGTGCCAGCAGCTCTTCCCGGGGGAACCAAGAGACCCAGTACTTC	CASSSSRGNQETQYF
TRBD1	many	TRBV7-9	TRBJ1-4	TGTGCCAGCAGCTCCAGGGACAGCAATAATGAAAAACTGTTTTTT	CASSSRDSNNEKLFF
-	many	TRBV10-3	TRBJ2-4	TGTGCCATCAGTGACTCGGACAAACTAGCCAAAAACATTCAGTACTTC	CAISDSDKLAKNIQYF
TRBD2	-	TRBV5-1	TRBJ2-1	TGCGCCAGCAGCTTGGGTGGGGGGGAGCCCTACAATGAGCAGTTCTTC	CASSLGGGEPYNEQFF
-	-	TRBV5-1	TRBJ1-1	TGCGCCAGCAGCACTCCCCAACAGCTTTGGGGCACTGAAGCTTTCTTT	CASSTPQQLWGTEAFF
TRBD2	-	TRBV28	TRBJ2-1	TGTGCCAGCAGTTTATTCCCCTATAGCGGGGGGGTCGATGAGCAGTTCTTC	CASSLFPYSGGVDEQFF
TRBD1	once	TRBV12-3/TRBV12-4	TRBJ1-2	TGTGCCAGCAGTTTCAGCGGACAGGTCTGGGGCTACACCTTC	CASSFSGQVWGYTF
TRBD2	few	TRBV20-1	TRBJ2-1	TGCAGTGCTAGAGGCCCTAGCGGGGGGGTCTATGAGCAGTTCTTC	CSARGPSGGVYEQFF